The next 9 T cell receptor beta chains were all read from a single sample in a study of blood T cell repertoires in COVID-19. Assay used: immunoSEQ multiplex PCR; TCRdb lists only in-frame clones, some missing. The sample yields 150,000 to 200,000 clones, 86% seen once. Sequenced material: peripheral blood. All receptors derive from a man aged 18 to 29 with acute or convalescent COVID-19.

This clone was observed once. The gene calls are TRBV27 and TRBJ1-2, with D perhaps matching TRBD1 (6 bases). The CDR3 spans 13 residues. The germline V gene encodes CDR1 MNHEY and CDR2 SMNVEV (reference sequence). V was pared by 6 bases and J by 5 bases, with 13 bases between. The DNA for the CDR3 is TGTGCCAGCAGCCGGAACAGGGCGTATGGCTACACCTTC. Protein sequence: CASSRNRAYGYTF.

The chain links TRBV28 to TRBJ2-3; maybe TRBD2 (5 bases). V was cut by 8 bases and J by 2 bases, with 20 bases left in between. CDR1 MDHEN and CDR2 SYDVKM come from the germline V gene. The CDR3 runs 16 residues. CDR3 sequence: CASGTLLRGVTDTQYF. CDR3 DNA: TGTGCCAGCGGCACATTACTTCGGGGTGTCACAGATACGCAGTATTTT.

The count of this clone is one. The chain has TRBV7-2 and TRBJ1-1; 7 positions agree with TRBD1. This CDR3 has 17 amino acids. Trimming at V came to 5 bases and at J to 1 base, leaving 13 bases not matched to a gene. Germline V lookup: CDR1 SGHTA, CDR2 FQGNSA. The CDR3: CASSPPGRGQTNTEAFF. The CDR3 nucleotides read TGTGCCAGCAGCCCACCCGGTAGGGGACAGACGAACACTGAAGCTTTCTTT.

The rearrangement links TRBV7-2 to TRBJ1-1, with 8 nucleotides matching TRBD1. The V gene's germline CDR1 is SGHTA and CDR2 FQGNSA. Trimming removed 5 bases from V and 4 bases from J; junction bases left unmatched: 6. This CDR3 has 14 amino acids. The CDR3 region has the DNA TGTGCCAGCAGCACTCAGGGGGCTAGCACTGAAGCTTTCTTT. It is translated as CASSTQGASTEAFF.

The count of this clone is one. The chain combines TRBV5-1 with TRBJ1-2; 10 positions match TRBD1. Germline CDR1 is SGHRS and CDR2 is YFSETQ. V lost 4 bases, J lost 8 bases, and 5 bases stayed unmatched. This CDR3 is built from 13 residues. CDR3 residues: CASSDRDRGGYTF. In nucleotides, the CDR3 is TGCGCCAGCAGCGACCGGGACAGGGGCGGCTACACCTTC.

The gene calls are TRBV30 and TRBJ1-5; no clear D gene. Trimming pared 1 base from V and 6 bases from J, leaving 16 bases between. This CDR3 is built from 15 residues. From germline, CDR1 is GTSNPN and CDR2 SVGIG (reference sequence). The CDR3 is CAWSAEGGKGQPQHF. CDR3 coding DNA: TGTGCCTGGAGTGCCGAAGGCGGCAAAGGTCAGCCCCAGCATTTT.

This chain joins TRBV27 and TRBJ1-4, with D unclear. V lost 4 bases to trimming and J lost 3 bases, with 12 bases between them. Per germline, CDR1 MNHEY and CDR2 SMNVEV (reference sequence). The CDR3 consists of 15 residues. The CDR3: CASSSTGLANEKLFF. DNA of the CDR3: TGTGCCAGCAGTTCAACGGGGTTGGCTAATGAAAAACTGTTTTTT.

The gene calls are TRBV2 and TRBJ2-7; maybe TRBD2 (5 bases). The germline V gene encodes CDR1 SNHLY and CDR2 FYNNEI. The CDR3 consists of 13 residues. V lost 6 bases and J lost 4, with 13 bases in between. CDR3 coding DNA: TGTGCCAGCAGGCTCCGGGATACTTACGAGCAGTACGTC. It encodes CASRLRDTYEQYV.

The rearrangement joins TRBV18 to TRBJ2-7; TRBD2 aligns across 9 bases. J lost 2 bases, V lost 1 base, and 3 bases had no gene match. The CDR3 runs to 15 residues. Germline V gives CDR1 KGHSH, CDR2 LQKENI. CDR3 nucleotides: TGTGCCAGCTCACCACGGCGGGGGGGCCCCTACGAGCAGTACTTC. It yields the protein CASSPRRGGPYEQYF.